The source of this TCR beta chain is a study of T-cell memory formation after mild COVID-19. As for the study in general: Largely donor-specific sequence clusters came from two donors.

Constant-segment primers were used for 5'RACE, and the resulting TCR alpha and TCR beta cDNA libraries carried sample barcodes and UMIs. TCRdb used MiXCR to reprocess the 5' RACE reads, holding one entry per CDR3 protein. The data hold under 550,000 distinct CDR3 sequences, with 15% to 20% observed a single time. Germline lookup yields CDR1 SGHVS and CDR2 FQNEAQ. The CDR3 is made up of 14 amino acids. V lost 3 bases and J 9 bases, leaving 15 bases between the germline ends. The receptor's source is a man aged 18 to 35 who had mild COVID-19 (a few samples of this study predate the infection). Cell type and time point are not known. J is TRBJ1-5 and V is TRBV7-8, with D possibly matching TRBD1 (6 bases). The sample consisted of PBMCs or a T cell subset sorted from them (not recorded which). CDR3 protein: CASSFRDTAWPQHF. For the CDR3, the DNA is TGTGCCAGCAGCTTCCGGGACACCGCCTGGCCCCAGCATTTT.